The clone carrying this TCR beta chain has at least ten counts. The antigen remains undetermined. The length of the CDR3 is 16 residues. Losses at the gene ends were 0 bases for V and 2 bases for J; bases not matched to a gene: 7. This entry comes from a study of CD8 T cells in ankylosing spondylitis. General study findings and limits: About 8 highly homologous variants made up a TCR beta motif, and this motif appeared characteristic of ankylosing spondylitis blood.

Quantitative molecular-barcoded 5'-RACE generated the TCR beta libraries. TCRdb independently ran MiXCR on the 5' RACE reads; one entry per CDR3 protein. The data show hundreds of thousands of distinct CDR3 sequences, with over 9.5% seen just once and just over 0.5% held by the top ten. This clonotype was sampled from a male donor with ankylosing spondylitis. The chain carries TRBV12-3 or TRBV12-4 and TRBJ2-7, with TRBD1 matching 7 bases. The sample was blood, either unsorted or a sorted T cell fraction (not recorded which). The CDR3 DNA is TGTGCCAGCAGTTTAGCGGTCTACAGGGGCACCTACGAGCAGTACTTC. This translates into CASSLAVYRGTYEQYF.